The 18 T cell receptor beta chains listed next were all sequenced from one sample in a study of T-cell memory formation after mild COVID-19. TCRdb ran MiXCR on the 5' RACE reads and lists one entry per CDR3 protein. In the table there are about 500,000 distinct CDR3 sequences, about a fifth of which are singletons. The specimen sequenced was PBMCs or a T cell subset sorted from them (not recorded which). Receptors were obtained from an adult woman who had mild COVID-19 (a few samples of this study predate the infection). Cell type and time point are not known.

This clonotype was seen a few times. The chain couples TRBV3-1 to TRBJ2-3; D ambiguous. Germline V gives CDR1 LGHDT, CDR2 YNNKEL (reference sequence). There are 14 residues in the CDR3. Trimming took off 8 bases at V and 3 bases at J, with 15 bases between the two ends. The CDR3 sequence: CASSNPKGTDTQYF. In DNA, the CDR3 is TGTGCCAGCTCTAATCCTAAGGGAACAGATACGCAGTATTTT.

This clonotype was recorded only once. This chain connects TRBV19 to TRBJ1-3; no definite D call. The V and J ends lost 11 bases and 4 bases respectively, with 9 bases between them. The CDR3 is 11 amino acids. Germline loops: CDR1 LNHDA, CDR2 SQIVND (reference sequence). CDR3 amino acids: CAVGEGNTIYF. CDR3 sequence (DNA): TGTGCCGTTGGAGAGGGAAACACCATATATTTT.

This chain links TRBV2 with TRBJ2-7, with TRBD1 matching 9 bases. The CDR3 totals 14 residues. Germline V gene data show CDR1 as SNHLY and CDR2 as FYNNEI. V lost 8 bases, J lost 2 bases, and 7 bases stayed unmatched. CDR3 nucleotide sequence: TGTGCCAGCTTCGGGACAGGGAGAGCCTACGAGCAGTACTTC. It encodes CASFGTGRAYEQYF.

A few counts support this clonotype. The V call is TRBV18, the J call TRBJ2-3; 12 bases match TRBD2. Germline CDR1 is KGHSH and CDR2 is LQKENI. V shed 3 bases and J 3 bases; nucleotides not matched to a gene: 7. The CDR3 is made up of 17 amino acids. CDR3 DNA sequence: TGTGCCAGCTCACCCCCCACTAGCGGGAGGAGAACAGATACGCAGTATTTT. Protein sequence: CASSPPTSGRRTDTQYF.

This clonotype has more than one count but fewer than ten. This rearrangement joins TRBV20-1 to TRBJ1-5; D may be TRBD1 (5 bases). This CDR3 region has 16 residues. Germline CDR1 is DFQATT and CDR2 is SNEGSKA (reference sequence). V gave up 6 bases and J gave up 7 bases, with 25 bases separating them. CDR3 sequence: CSADHLRAGQGQPQHF. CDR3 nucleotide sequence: TGCAGTGCCGATCATCTCCGGGCGGGGCAAGGGCAGCCCCAGCATTTT.

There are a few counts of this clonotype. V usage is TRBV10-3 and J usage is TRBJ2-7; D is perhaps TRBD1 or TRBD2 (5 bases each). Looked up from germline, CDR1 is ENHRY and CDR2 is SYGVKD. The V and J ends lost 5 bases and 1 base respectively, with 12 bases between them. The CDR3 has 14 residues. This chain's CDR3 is CAISWDGKSYEQYF. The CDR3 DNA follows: TGTGCCATCAGTTGGGACGGCAAGTCCTACGAGCAGTACTTC.

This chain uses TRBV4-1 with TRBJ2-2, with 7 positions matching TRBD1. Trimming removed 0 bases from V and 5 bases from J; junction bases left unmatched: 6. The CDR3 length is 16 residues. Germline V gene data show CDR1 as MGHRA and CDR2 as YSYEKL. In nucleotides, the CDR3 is TGCGCCAGCAGCCAAGAACCGGGACAGTTAACCGGGGAGCTGTTTTTT. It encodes CASSQEPGQLTGELFF.

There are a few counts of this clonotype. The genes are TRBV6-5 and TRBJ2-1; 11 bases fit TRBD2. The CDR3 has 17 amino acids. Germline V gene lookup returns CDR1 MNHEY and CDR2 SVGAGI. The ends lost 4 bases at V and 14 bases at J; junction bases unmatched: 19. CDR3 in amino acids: CASSSTSGIPLPIREFF. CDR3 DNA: TGTGCCAGCAGTTCGACTAGCGGGATCCCGCTTCCGATAAGGGAGTTCTTC.

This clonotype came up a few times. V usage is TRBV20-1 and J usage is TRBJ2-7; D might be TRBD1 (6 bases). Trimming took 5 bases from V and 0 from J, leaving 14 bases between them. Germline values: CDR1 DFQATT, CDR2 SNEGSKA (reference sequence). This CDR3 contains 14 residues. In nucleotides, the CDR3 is TGCAGTGCTGAGCCAGGGGTCATCTCCTACGAGCAGTACTTC. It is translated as CSAEPGVISYEQYF.

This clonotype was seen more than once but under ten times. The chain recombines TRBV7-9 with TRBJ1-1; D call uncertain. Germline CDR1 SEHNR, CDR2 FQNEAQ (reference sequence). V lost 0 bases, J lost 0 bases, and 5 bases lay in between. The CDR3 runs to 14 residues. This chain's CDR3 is CASSLAQVNTEAFF. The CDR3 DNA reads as TGTGCCAGCAGCTTAGCGCAGGTGAACACTGAAGCTTTCTTT.

CDR3 sequence: CATSPSGRAGANVLTF. CDR3 DNA: TGTGCCACCAGCCCTTCCGGCCGGGCTGGGGCCAACGTCCTGACTTTC. This chain uses TRBV15 with TRBJ2-6; D is ambiguous. The V end was cut by 5 bases, the J end by 2 bases, with 13 bases between. Germline V gives CDR1 LNHNV, CDR2 YYDKDF (reference sequence). This CDR3 region has 16 residues.

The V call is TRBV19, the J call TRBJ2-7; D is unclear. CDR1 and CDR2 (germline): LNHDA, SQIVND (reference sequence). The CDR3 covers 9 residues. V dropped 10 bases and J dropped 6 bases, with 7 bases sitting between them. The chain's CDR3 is CAMTSEQYF. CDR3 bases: TGTGCCATGACAAGCGAGCAGTACTTC.

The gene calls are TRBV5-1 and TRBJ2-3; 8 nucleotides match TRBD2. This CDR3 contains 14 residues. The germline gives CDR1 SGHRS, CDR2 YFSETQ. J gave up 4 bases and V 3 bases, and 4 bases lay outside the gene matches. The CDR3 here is CASSSGGLADTQYF. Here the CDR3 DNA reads TGCGCCAGCAGCTCGGGGGGGTTGGCAGATACGCAGTATTTT.

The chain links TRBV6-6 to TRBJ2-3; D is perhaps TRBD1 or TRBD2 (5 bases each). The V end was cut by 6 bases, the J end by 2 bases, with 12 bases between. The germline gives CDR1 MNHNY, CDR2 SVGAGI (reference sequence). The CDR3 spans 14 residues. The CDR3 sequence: CASRSEGNTDTQYF. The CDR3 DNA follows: TGTGCCAGCAGATCCGAGGGGAACACAGATACGCAGTATTTT.

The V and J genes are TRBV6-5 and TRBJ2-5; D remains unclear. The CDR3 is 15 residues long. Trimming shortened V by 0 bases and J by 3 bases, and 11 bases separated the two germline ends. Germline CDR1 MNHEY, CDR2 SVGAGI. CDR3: CASSYSEYTKETQYF. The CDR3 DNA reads TGTGCCAGCAGTTACTCGGAGTATACGAAAGAGACCCAGTACTTC.

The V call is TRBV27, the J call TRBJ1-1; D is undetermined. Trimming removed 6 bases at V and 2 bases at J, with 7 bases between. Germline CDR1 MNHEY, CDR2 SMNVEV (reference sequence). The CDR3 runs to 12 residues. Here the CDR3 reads CASREGNTEAFF. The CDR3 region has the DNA TGTGCCAGCAGAGAGGGCAACACTGAAGCTTTCTTT.

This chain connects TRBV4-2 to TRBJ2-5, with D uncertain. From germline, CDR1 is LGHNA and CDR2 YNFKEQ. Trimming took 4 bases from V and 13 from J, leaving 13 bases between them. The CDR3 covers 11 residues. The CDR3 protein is CASSPPRHPYF. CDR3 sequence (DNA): TGTGCCAGCAGCCCACCGAGGCACCCGTACTTC.

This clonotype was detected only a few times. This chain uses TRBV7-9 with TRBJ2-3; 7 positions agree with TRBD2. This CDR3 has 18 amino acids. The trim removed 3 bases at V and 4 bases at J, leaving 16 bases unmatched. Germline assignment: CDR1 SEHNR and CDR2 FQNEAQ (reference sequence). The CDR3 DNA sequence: TGTGCCAGCAGCTTCGACGGACTGGGCCGGGGGGTCGCAGATACGCAGTATTTT. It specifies CASSFDGLGRGVADTQYF.